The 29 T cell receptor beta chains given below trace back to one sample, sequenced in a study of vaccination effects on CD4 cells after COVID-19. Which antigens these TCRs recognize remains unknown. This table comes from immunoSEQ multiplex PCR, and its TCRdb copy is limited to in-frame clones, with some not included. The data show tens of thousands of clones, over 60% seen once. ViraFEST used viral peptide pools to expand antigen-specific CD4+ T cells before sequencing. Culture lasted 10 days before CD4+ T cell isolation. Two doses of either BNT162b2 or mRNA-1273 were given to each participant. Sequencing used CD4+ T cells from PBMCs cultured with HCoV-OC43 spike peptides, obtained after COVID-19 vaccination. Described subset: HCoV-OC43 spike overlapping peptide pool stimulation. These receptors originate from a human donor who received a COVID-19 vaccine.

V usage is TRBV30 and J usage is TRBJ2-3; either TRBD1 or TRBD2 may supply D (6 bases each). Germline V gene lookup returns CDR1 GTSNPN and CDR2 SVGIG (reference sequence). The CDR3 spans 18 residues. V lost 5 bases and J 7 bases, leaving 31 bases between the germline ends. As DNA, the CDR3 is TGTGCCTGGGACCTGACAGGCTCTCTAGGGGGGAACGTTTATACGCAGTATTTT. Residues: CAWDLTGSLGGNVYTQYF. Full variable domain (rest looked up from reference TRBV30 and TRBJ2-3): SQTIHQWPATLVQPVGSPLSLECTVEGTSNPNLYWYRQAAGRGLQLLFYSVGIGQISSEVPQNLSASRPQDRQFILSSKKLLLSDSGFYLCAWDLTGSLGGNVYTQYFGPGTRLTVL.

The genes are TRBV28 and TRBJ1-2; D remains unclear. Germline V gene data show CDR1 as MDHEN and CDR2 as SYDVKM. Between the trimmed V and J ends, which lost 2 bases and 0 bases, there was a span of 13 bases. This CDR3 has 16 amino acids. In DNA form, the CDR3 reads TGTGCCAGCAGTTTAGGCAGCCTGGGGACTAACTATGGCTACACCTTC. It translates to CASSLGSLGTNYGYTF.

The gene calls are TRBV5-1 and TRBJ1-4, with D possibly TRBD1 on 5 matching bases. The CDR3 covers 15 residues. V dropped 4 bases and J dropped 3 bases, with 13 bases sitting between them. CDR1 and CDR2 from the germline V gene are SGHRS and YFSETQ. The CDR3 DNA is TGCGCCAGCAGCGCCCAGGGTTCGCCTAATGAAAAACTGTTTTTT. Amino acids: CASSAQGSPNEKLFF.

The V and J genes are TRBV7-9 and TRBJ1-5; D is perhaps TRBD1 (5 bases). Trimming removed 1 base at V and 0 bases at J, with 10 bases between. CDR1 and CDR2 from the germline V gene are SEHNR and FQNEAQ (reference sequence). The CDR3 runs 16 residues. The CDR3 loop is CASSLGPGLSNQPQHF. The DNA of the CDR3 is TGTGCCAGCAGCTTAGGGCCAGGGCTTAGCAATCAGCCCCAGCATTTT.

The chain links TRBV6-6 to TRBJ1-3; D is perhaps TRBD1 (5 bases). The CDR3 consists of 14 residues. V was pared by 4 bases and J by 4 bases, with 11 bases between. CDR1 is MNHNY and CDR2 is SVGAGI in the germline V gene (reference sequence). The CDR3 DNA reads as TGTGCCAGCAGTTCATCAGGGACGGGAAACACCATATATTTT. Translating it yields CASSSSGTGNTIYF.

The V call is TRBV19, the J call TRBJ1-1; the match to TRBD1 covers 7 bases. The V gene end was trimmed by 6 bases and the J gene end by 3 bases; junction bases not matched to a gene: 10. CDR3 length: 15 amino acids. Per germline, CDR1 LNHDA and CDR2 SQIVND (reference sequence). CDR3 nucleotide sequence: TGTGCCAGTAGAGAAACTAGGGGGCACGACACTGAAGCTTTCTTT. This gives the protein CASRETRGHDTEAFF.

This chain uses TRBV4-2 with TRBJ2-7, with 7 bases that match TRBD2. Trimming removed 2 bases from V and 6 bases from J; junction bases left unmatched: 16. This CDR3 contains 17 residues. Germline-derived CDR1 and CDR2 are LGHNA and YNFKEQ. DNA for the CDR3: TGTGCCAGCAGCCAACCCCCCGTACGGCGGGAGCCCGTCGAGCAGTACTTC. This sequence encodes CASSQPPVRREPVEQYF.

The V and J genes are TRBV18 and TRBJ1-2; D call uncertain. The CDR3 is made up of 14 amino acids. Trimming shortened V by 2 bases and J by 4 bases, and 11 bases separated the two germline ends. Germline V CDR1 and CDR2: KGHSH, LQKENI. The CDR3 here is CASSPGRELYGYTF. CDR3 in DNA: TGTGCCAGCTCACCAGGACGGGAGCTCTATGGCTACACCTTC.

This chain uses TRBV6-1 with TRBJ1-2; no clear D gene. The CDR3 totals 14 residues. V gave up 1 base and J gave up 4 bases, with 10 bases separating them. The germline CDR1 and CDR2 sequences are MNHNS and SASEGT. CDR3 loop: CASSEGAGLYGYTF. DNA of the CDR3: TGTGCCAGCAGTGAAGGGGCCGGACTCTATGGCTACACCTTC.

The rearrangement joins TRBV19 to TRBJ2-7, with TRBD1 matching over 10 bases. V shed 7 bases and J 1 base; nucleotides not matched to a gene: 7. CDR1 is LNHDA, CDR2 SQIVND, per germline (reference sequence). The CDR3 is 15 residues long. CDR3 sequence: CASKRTGQGSYEQYF. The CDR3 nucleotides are TGTGCCAGTAAAAGGACGGGACAGGGGTCCTACGAGCAGTACTTC.

CDR3 amino acids: CASSVGASGSTDTQYF. The CDR3 DNA sequence: TGTGCCAGCAGCGTAGGGGCTAGCGGTAGCACAGATACGCAGTATTTT. J is TRBJ2-3 and V is TRBV9; 7 nucleotides agree with TRBD2. With 0 bases clipped from V and 0 bases from J, the junction kept 4 bases outside the gene matches. Germline assignment: CDR1 SGDLS and CDR2 YYNGEE. The CDR3 covers 16 residues.

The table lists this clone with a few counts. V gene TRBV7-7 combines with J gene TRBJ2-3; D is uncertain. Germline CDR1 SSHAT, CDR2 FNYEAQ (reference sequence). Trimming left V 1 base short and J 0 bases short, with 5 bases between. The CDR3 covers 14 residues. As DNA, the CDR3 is TGTGCCAGCAGCTTAGGTACTAGCACAGATACGCAGTATTTT. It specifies CASSLGTSTDTQYF.

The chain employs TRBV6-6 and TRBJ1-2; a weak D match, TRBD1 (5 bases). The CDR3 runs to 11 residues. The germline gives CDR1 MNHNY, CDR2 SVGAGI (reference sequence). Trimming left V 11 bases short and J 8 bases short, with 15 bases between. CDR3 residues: CAANQGGGYTF. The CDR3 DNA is TGTGCCGCCAACCAGGGCGGAGGCTACACCTTC.

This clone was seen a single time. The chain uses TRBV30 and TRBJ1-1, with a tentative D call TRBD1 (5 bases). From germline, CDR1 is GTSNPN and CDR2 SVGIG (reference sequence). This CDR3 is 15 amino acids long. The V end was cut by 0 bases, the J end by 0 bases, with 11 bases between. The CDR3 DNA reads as TGTGCCTGGAGTGTACGGACACTCATGAACACTGAAGCTTTCTTT. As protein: CAWSVRTLMNTEAFF.

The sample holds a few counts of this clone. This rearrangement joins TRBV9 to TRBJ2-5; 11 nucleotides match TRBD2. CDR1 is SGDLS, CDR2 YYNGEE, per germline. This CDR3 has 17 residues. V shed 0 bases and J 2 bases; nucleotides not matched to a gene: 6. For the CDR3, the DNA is TGTGCCAGCAGCGTAGGGGGAGGGACTAGCGGACAAGAGACCCAGTACTTC. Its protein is CASSVGGGTSGQETQYF.

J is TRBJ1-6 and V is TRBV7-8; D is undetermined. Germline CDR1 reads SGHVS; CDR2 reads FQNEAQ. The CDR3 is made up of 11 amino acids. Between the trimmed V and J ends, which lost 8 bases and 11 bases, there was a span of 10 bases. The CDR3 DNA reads TGTGCCAGCGCTAACGGTCCACCCCTCCACTTT. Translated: CASANGPPLHF.

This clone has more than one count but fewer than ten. The CDR3 nucleotides read TGTGCCAGCAGGTCTTTCGCGGGAGGGGATACGCAGTATTTT. Protein: CASRSFAGGDTQYF. The chain is built from TRBV6-5 and TRBJ2-3; 9 bases are shared with TRBD2. The V gene's germline CDR1 is MNHEY and CDR2 SVGAGI. This CDR3 has 14 amino acids. V shed 6 bases, J shed 6 bases, and the junction held 7 bases outside the gene matches.

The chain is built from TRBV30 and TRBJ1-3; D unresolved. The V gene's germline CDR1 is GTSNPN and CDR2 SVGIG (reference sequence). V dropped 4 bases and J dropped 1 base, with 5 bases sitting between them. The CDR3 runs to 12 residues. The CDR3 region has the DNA TGTGCCTGGAAAGGGTCTGGAAACACCATATATTTT. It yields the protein CAWKGSGNTIYF.

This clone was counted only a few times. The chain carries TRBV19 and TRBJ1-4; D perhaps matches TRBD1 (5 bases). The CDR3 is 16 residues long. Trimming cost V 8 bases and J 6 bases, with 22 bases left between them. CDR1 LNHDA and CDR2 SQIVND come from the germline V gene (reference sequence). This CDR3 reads CASRVRLGLRDEKLFF. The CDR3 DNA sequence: TGTGCCAGTCGAGTCCGGCTGGGGCTTCGGGATGAAAAACTGTTTTTT.

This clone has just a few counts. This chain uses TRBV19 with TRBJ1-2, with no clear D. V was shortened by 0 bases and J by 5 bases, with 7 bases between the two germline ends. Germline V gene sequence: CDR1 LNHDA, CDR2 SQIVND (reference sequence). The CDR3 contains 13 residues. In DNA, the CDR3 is TGTGCCAGTAGTATAGATCGACGTTATGGCTACACCTTC. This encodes CASSIDRRYGYTF.

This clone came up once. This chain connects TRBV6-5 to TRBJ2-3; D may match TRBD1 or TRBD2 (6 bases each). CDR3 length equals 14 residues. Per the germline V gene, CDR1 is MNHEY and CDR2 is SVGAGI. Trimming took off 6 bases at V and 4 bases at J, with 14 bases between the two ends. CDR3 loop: CASRGLGASDTQYF. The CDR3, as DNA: TGTGCCAGCAGGGGACTGGGGGCGTCAGATACGCAGTATTTT.

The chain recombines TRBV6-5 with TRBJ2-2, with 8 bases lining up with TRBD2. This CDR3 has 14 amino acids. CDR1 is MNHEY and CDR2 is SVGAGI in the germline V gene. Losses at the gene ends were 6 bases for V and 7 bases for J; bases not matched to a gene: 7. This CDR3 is CASSRTSFSGELFF. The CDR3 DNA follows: TGTGCCAGCAGCCGGACTAGCTTCAGCGGGGAGCTGTTTTTT.

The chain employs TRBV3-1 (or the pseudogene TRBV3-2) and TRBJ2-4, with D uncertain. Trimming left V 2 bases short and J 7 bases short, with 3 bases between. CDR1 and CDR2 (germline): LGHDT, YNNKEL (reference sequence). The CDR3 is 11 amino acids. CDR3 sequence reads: CASSQRNIQYF. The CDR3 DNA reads TGTGCCAGCAGCCAAAGGAACATTCAGTACTTC.

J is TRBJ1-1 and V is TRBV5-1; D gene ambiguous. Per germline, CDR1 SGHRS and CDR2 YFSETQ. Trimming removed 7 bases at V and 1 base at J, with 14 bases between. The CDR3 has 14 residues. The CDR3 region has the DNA TGCGCCAGCGCACCCCCGGGGAGGAACACTGAAGCTTTCTTT. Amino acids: CASAPPGRNTEAFF.

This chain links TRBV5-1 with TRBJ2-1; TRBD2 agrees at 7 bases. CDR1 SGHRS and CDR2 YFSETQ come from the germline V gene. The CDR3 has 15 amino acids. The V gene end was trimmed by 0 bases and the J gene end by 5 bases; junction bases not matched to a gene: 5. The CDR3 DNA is TGCGCCAGCAGCTTGGGAGGCGGGGGTAACAATGAGCAGTTCTTC. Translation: CASSLGGGGNNEQFF.

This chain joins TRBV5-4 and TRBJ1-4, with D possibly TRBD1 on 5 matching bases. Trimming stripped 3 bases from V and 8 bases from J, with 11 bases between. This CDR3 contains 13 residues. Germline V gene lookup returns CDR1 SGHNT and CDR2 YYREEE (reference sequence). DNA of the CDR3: TGTGCCAGCAGCTGGAGGGGAGGGGAAAAACTGTTTTTT. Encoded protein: CASSWRGGEKLFF. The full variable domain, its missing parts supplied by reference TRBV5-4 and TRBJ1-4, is ETGVTQSPTHLIKTRGQQVTLRCSSQSGHNTVSWYQQALGQGPQFIFQYYREEENGRGNFPPRFSGLQFPNYSSELNVNALELDDSALYLCASSWRGGEKLFFGSGTQLSVL.

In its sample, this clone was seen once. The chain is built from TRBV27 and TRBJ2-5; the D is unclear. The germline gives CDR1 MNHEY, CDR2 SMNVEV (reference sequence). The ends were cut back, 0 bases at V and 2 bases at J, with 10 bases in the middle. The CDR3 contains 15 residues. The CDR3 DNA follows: TGTGCCAGCAGTTTATCCTTTGGGAAGCAAGAGACCCAGTACTTC. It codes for CASSLSFGKQETQYF.

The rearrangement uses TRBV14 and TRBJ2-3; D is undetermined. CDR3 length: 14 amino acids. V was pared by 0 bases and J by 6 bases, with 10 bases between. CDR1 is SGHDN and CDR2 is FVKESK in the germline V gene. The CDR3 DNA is TGTGCCAGCAGCCAAGAGGTTACCGCTGATACGCAGTATTTT. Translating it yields CASSQEVTADTQYF.

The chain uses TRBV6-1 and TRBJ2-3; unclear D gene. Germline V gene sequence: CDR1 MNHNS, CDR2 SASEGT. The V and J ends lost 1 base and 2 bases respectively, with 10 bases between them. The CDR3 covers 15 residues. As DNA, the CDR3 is TGTGCCAGCAGTGAAGGAAACAGAAACACAGATACGCAGTATTTT. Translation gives CASSEGNRNTDTQYF.